This T cell receptor beta chain stems from a study of cytomegalovirus exposure and HLA in healthy donors. In the PCR, 60 Vbeta and 13 Jbeta primers were used. The table came from immunoSEQ multiplex PCR; TCRdb's copy has only in-frame clones and leaves some out. The sample includes about 150,000 clones, around 84% of them seen just once. Study-wide results and caveats: A previous analysis found most TCR beta V segments productive roughly 87% or roughly 30% of the time.

In regard to this clone: Its specificity is unknown.

The receptor was derived from a boy aged 2-9 years in good health and CMV-seronegative. The sequencing sample was made of PBMCs.

As DNA, the CDR3 is TGCGCCAGCAGCCAAGATACCCGACTAGGAGGAGGTTTCTGGGGGCAGTACTTC. This translates into CASSQDTRLGGGFWGQYF. The chain joins TRBV4-1 to TRBJ2-7, with D possibly being TRBD2 (6 bases). The V end lost 0 bases, the J end lost 9 bases, and 27 bases lay between the germline ends. The CDR3 has 18 residues. In germline, CDR1 is MGHRA, CDR2 YSYEKL.